These 20 T cell receptor beta chains were sequenced from one sample in a study of OX40 agonist ivuxolimab in advanced cancers. The assay was immunoSEQ multiplex PCR, and TCRdb's table has in-frame clones only and misses some. The sample consists of about 50,000 clones, over 65% of them appearing once. The input for sequencing was CD4+ or CD8+ T cells sorted from blood, taken in a trial of the OX40 agonist ivuxolimab. The receptors derive from an adult with an advanced solid tumor such as melanoma, head and neck, liver or kidney cancer.

This chain joins TRBV12-5 and TRBJ1-6, with TRBD1 matching over 9 bases. Germline values: CDR1 LGHNT, CDR2 FRNRAP. V gave up 6 bases and J gave up 7 bases; unmatched junction bases: 4. This CDR3 spans 14 amino acids. DNA for the CDR3: TGTGCTAGTGGCCCGGGACAGGGAAATTCACCCCTCCACTTT. Translated: CASGPGQGNSPLHF.

The V and J genes are TRBV15 and TRBJ2-7; tentatively, D is TRBD1 or TRBD2 (5 bases each). Per the germline V gene, CDR1 is LNHNV and CDR2 is YYDKDF (reference sequence). CDR3 length: 18 residues. With 0 bases removed from V and 3 bases from J, the gap between germline ends came to 21 bases. The CDR3 DNA reads as TGTGCCACCAGCAGAGATATGGGACGGCCAGGTGTCCTCTACGAGCAGTACTTC. Protein sequence: CATSRDMGRPGVLYEQYF.

The gene calls are TRBV5-1 and TRBJ2-1; unclear D gene. The CDR3 sequence is 14 residues long. Looked up from germline, CDR1 is SGHRS and CDR2 is YFSETQ. The V end lost 7 bases, the J end lost 4 bases, and 15 bases lay between the germline ends. The CDR3 region is CASAEKGVYNEQFF. Written as DNA, the CDR3 is TGCGCCAGCGCCGAAAAAGGAGTGTACAATGAGCAGTTCTTC.

The V gene is TRBV19, the J gene TRBJ1-4; D is ambiguous. This CDR3 comprises 15 residues. Germline V gives CDR1 LNHDA, CDR2 SQIVND (reference sequence). Trimming stripped 8 bases from V and 7 bases from J, with 20 bases between. CDR3 sequence reads: CASSEYRGGPEKLFF. The CDR3 DNA follows: TGTGCCAGTTCAGAATACCGAGGAGGGCCTGAAAAACTGTTTTTT.

This chain links TRBV7-2 with TRBJ1-1; D unresolved. Germline V CDR1 and CDR2: SGHTA, FQGNSA. Between the trimmed V and J ends, which lost 5 bases and 4 bases, there was a span of 5 bases. This CDR3 contains 11 residues. CDR3 loop: CASSRFTEAFF. The DNA of the CDR3 is TGTGCCAGCAGCCGCTTCACTGAAGCTTTCTTT.

The V call is TRBV7-9, the J call TRBJ1-3; the match to TRBD1 covers 9 bases. Trimming took 5 bases from V and 2 from J; bases not matched to a gene: 7. Germline values: CDR1 SEHNR, CDR2 FQNEAQ (reference sequence). This CDR3 has 16 residues. The CDR3 sequence is CASSGLGQGTGNTIYF. CDR3 coding DNA: TGTGCCAGCAGCGGTCTTGGACAGGGGACTGGAAACACCATATATTTT.

This sequence joins TRBV14 and TRBJ1-1; no reliable D call. The V gene's germline CDR1 is SGHDN and CDR2 FVKESK. Trimming removed 1 base from V and 10 bases from J, with 13 bases in between. This CDR3 has 13 amino acids. The CDR3 protein is CASSQVPDLRAFF. CDR3 DNA: TGTGCCAGCAGCCAAGTCCCCGACCTACGAGCTTTCTTT. Full variable domain (outside the CDR3, taken from reference TRBV14 and TRBJ1-1): EAGVTQFPSHSVIEKGQTVTLRCDPISGHDNLYWYRRVMGKEIKFLLHFVKESKQDESGMPNNRFLAERTGGTYSTLKVQPAELEDSGVYFCASSQVPDLRAFFGQGTRLTVV.

This clone was observed a handful of times. The CDR3 spells CASRTEYNSPLHF. CDR3 nucleotides: TGTGCCAGCCGGACAGAGTATAATTCACCCCTCCACTTT. This chain uses TRBV14 with TRBJ1-6, with a tentative D call TRBD1 (6 bases). This CDR3 has 13 amino acids. In germline, CDR1 is SGHDN, CDR2 FVKESK. The V end lost 8 bases, the J end lost 4 bases, and 9 bases lay between the germline ends. The entire variable domain, with the rest obtained from reference TRBV14 and TRBJ1-6, is as follows: EAGVTQFPSHSVIEKGQTVTLRCDPISGHDNLYWYRRVMGKEIKFLLHFVKESKQDESGMPNNRFLAERTGGTYSTLKVQPAELEDSGVYFCASRTEYNSPLHFGNGTRLTVT.

This clone was detected only once. The CDR3 nucleotides read TGTGCCAGCAGCCCATCCCGGGGGGCACGGGAGACCCAGTACTTC. Protein: CASSPSRGARETQYF. The chain is built from TRBV2 and TRBJ2-5; possible D gene TRBD2, 7 bases. The CDR3 loop spans 15 amino acids. The V gene lost 6 bases and the J gene lost 5 bases, with 19 bases spanning the gap. Germline V gene data show CDR1 as SNHLY and CDR2 as FYNNEI.

The chain carries TRBV5-6 and TRBJ1-5; D gene uncertain. The CDR3 runs to 15 residues. The V end lost 1 base, the J end lost 5 bases, and 13 bases lay between the germline ends. The germline V gene encodes CDR1 SGHDT and CDR2 YYEEEE. Here the CDR3 DNA reads TGTGCCAGCAGCTTGAGTGGAGGGTATGATCAGCCCCAGCATTTT. Its protein is CASSLSGGYDQPQHF.

This chain connects TRBV18 to TRBJ2-7; tentative D call: TRBD2 (5 bases). Trimming took off 6 bases at V and 5 bases at J, with 8 bases between the two ends. The CDR3 loop spans 11 amino acids. Germline loops: CDR1 KGHSH, CDR2 LQKENI. The CDR3, as DNA: TGTGCCAGCTCCTCGGGAAACGAGCAGTACTTC. It specifies CASSSGNEQYF.

This clone is medium-sized (0.01 to 0.1%) by share. The J gene is TRBJ2-7, the V gene TRBV7-2; 9 positions match TRBD1. CDR3 length equals 15 residues. CDR1 and CDR2 (germline): SGHTA, FQGNSA. J lost 3 bases, V lost 3 bases, and 6 bases had no gene match. The CDR3, as DNA: TGTGCCAGCAGCTTCTCACAGGGGGCGGGCTACGAGCAGTACTTC. Translated: CASSFSQGAGYEQYF.

This chain uses TRBV27 with TRBJ2-3; a weak D match, TRBD2 (5 bases). V lost 6 bases, J lost 0 bases, and 13 bases lay in between. Germline V CDR1 and CDR2: MNHEY, SMNVEV (reference sequence). This CDR3 region has 15 residues. The CDR3 DNA sequence: TGTGCCAGCAGGCAACGGGGTTTAAGCACAGATACGCAGTATTTT. This gives the protein CASRQRGLSTDTQYF.

V is TRBV27 and J is TRBJ2-3; possibly TRBD2 for D (5 bases). Germline CDR1 and CDR2: MNHEY and SMNVEV (reference sequence). V lost 3 bases, J lost 4 bases, and 11 bases lay in between. CDR3 length: 14 residues. In DNA form, the CDR3 reads TGTGCCAGCAGTTTCCGAGGGCGTGCAGATACGCAGTATTTT. This codes for CASSFRGRADTQYF.

V and J are TRBV27 and TRBJ2-3, with 12 bases that match TRBD2. Germline V lookup: CDR1 MNHEY, CDR2 SMNVEV (reference sequence). This CDR3 has 15 amino acids. V was clipped by 2 bases and J by 6 bases; unmatched bases: 3. The CDR3 region has the DNA TGTGCCAGCAGTTTAGAGACTAGCGGGAGTGATACGCAGTATTTT. The encoded protein is CASSLETSGSDTQYF.

Of note for this clone: The same CDR3 arises from other DNA sequences in this sample as well. The gene calls are TRBV5-1 and TRBJ2-1, with no clear D. This CDR3 is 14 amino acids long. The germline V and J ends were trimmed by 0 bases and 0 bases, with 4 bases remaining between them. The germline gives CDR1 SGHRS, CDR2 YFSETQ. The CDR3: CASSLDSSYNEQFF. CDR3 DNA: TGCGCCAGCAGCTTGGACAGCTCCTACAATGAGCAGTTCTTC. The complete variable domain, with remaining parts taken from reference TRBV5-1 and TRBJ2-1, reads KAGVTQTPRYLIKTRGQQVTLSCSPISGHRSVSWYQQTPGQGLQFLFEYFSETQRNKGNFPGRFSGRQFSNSRSEMNVSTLELGDSALYLCASSLDSSYNEQFFGPGTRLTVL.

This clone was detected a few times. The chain is built from TRBV29-1 and TRBJ1-2; D is ambiguous. This CDR3 has 12 amino acids. Trimming took off 3 bases at V and 1 base at J, with 6 bases between the two ends. CDR1 and CDR2 (germline): SQVTM, ANQGSEA. The CDR3 region is CSVDEGNYGYTF. DNA for the CDR3: TGCAGCGTTGATGAGGGTAACTATGGCTACACCTTC.

This clone showed up just once. This sequence joins TRBV7-2 and TRBJ1-2, with 10 bases identical to TRBD1. The junction had 8 bases not matched to a gene; V was cut back by 6 bases and J by 4 bases. The CDR3 covers 15 residues. CDR1 and CDR2 from the germline V gene are SGHTA and FQGNSA. CDR3 DNA: TGTGCCAGCAGGCCCAAGACAGGGGGCGGCTATGGCTACACCTTC. This codes for CASRPKTGGGYGYTF.

J is TRBJ1-2 and V is TRBV11-2, with TRBD1 matching 10 bases. CDR3 length: 16 residues. The V segment lost 1 base and the J segment 0 bases; nucleotides outside the gene matches: 2. Germline V lookup: CDR1 SGHAT, CDR2 FQNNGV. The CDR3 loop is CASSLGGTGANYGYTF. The CDR3, as DNA: TGTGCCAGCAGCTTAGGTGGGACAGGGGCTAACTATGGCTACACCTTC. The variable domain in full, with the rest retrieved from reference TRBV11-2 and TRBJ1-2, is EAGVAQSPRYKIIEKRQSVAFWCNPISGHATLYWYQQILGQGPKLLIQFQNNGVVDDSQLPKDRFSAERLKGVDSTLKIQPAKLEDSAVYLCASSLGGTGANYGYTFGSGTRLTVV.

This chain joins TRBV4-1 and TRBJ1-2; possibly TRBD1 for D (5 bases). Germline lookup yields CDR1 MGHRA and CDR2 YSYEKL. Between the trimmed V and J ends, which lost 0 bases and 8 bases, there was a span of 10 bases. The CDR3 sequence is 13 residues long. CDR3 DNA: TGCGCCAGCAGCCAAGAAGGACACCTAGGCTACACCTTC. As protein: CASSQEGHLGYTF.